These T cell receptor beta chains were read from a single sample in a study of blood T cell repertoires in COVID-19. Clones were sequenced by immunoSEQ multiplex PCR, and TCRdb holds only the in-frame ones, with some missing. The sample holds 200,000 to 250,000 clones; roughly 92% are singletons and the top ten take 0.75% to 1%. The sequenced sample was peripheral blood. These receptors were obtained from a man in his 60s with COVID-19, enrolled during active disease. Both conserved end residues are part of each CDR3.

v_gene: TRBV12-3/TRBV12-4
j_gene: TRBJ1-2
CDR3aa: CASSSGTVYGYTF

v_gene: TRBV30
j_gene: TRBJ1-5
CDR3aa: CAWNQGPSQPQHF

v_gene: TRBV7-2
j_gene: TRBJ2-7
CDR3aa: CASSLTGSSTYEQYF

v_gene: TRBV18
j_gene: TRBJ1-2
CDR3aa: CASSPLFGPDSTVSGYTF

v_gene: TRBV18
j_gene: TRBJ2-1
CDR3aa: CASSPPTDEQFF

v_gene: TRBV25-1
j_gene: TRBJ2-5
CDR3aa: CASSERTGAQETQYF

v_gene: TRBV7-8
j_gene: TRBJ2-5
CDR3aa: CASSLRGAGGPSGETQYF

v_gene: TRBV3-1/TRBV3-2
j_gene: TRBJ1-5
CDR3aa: CASSQAGTGGNQPQHF

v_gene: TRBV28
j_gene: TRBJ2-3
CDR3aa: CASRDYPRLAGGGTDTQYF

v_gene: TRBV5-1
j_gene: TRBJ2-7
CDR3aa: CASTPGYRGRTHEQYF

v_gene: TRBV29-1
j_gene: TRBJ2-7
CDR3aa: CSAKAGTGEREQYF

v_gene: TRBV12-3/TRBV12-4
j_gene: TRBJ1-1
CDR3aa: CASTAQMNTEAFF

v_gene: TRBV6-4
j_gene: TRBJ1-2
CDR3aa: CASSERSGLNYGYTF

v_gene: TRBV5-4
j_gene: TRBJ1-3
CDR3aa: CASSLAEGRGNTIYF

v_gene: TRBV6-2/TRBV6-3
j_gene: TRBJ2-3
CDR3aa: CASSSSGQSTDTQYF

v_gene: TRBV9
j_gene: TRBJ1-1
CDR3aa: CASSVGGTGPEAFF

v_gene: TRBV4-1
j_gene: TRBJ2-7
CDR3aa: CASSQQLSVGVYEQYF

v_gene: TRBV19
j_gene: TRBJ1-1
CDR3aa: CASRTGTFLPGPEAFF

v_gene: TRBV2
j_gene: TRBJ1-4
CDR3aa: CATQRRNEKLFF

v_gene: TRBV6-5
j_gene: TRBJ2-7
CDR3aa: CASSTPGGEQYF

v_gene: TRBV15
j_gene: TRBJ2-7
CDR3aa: CATSSFSDNSYEQYF

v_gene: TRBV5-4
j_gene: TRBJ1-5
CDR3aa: CASSLQGGQPQHF

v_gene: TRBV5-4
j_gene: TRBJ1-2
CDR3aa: CASSPETEMYGYTF

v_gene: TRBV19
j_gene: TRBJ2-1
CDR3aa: CASSIRGLVSYNEQFF

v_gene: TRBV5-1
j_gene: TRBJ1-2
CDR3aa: CASSLSGAVVGYTF

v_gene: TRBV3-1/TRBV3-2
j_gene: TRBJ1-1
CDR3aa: CASSPTGDTEAFF

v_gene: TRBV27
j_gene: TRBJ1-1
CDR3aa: CASSISRVGTEAFF

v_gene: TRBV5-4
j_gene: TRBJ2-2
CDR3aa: CASSPSGGIVAGELFF

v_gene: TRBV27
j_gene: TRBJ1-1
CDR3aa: CASSFPGVTEAFF

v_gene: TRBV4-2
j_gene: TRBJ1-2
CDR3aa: CASSGRGNYGYTF

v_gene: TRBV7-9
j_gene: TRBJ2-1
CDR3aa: CASSLEGVRSNEQFF

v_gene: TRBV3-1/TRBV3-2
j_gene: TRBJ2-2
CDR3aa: CASSQPARGTGELFF

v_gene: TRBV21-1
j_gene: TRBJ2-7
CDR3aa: CASRRTSKETYEQYF

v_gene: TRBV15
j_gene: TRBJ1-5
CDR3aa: CATSRDVSQPQHF

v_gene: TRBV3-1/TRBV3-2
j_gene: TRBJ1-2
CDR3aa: CASSQDRDRENGGYTF

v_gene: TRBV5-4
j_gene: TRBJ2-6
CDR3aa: CASRPRGGRTGGSGANVLTF

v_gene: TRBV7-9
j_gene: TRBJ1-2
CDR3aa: CASSLGQLYGYTF

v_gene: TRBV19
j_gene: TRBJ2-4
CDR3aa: CASSIDPGARNIQYF

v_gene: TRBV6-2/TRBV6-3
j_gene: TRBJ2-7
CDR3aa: CASSPLRLGMREQYF

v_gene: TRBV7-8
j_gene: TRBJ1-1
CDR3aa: CASSLGRDRNTEAFF

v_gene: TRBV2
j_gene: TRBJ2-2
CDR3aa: CASRETGTGELFF

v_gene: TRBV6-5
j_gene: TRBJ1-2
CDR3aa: CASSSRDRGHGYTF

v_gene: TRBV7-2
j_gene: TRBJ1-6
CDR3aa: CASSPNRDTYSPLHF

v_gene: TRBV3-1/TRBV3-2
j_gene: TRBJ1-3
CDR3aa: CASSQVAGSLSGNTIYF

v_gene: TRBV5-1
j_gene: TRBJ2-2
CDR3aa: CASSVQGETGELFF

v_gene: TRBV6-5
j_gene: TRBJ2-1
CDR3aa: CASSPPTQNEQFF

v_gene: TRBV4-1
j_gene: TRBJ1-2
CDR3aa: CASSQVQGVRNGYTF

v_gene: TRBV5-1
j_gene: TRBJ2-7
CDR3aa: CASSLDRGQYF

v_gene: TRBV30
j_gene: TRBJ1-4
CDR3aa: CAWSKGEKLFF

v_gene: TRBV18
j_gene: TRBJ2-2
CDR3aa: CASSPLSPMNTGELFF

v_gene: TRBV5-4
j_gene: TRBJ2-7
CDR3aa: CASSATRSYEQYF

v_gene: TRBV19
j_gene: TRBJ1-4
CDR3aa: CASAVEGAREKLFF

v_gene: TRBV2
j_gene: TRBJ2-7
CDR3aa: CASREGQILKNEQYF

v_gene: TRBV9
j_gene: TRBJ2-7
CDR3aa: CASSGQGAYEQYF

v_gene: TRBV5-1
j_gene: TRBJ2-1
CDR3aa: CASSQGMMDEQFF